This T cell receptor (beta chain) stems from a study of cytomegalovirus exposure and HLA in healthy donors. The V gene end was trimmed by 2 bases and the J gene end by 4 bases; junction bases not matched to a gene: 10. Looked up from germline, CDR1 is SGHRS and CDR2 is YFSETQ. The CDR3 consists of 19 residues. Both 60 Vbeta primers and 13 Jbeta primers went into the PCR. Some clones are missing from TCRdb's copy, which holds only in-frame ones; the method was immunoSEQ multiplex PCR. Among roughly 100,000 clones, 60% to 80% were seen once, and the ten largest hold roughly 2.5%. Input material: PBMCs. The chain has TRBV5-1 and TRBJ2-1, with 15 nucleotides matching TRBD2. This TCR came from a middle-aged man in good health and CMV-seropositive. This CDR3 is CASSFGLAGGPPSYNEQFF. CDR3 coding DNA: TGCGCCAGCAGCTTCGGACTAGCGGGAGGGCCCCCCTCTTACAATGAGCAGTTCTTC.